This T cell receptor beta chain was identified in a study of T-cell memory formation after mild COVID-19. The sample holds many counts of this clonotype. Its specificity is not known. Constant-segment-primed 5'RACE gave TCR alpha and TCR beta cDNA libraries with sample barcodes and UMIs. MiXCR, run by TCRdb on the 5' RACE reads, gives a single entry per CDR3 protein. Of about 440,000 distinct CDR3 sequences listed, around 19% are singletons. The CDR3 has 14 amino acids. In germline, CDR1 is MNHEY, CDR2 SVGEGT. Trimming took off 0 bases at V and 7 bases at J, with 10 bases between the two ends. General observations from the study: Clones shrinking from day 15 to 85 showed even CD4/CD8 mixes; later expanders tilted CD4+. Second-wave clones peaking on day 37 lacked confirmed SARS-CoV-2 specificity.

The chain has TRBV6-2 or TRBV6-3 and TRBJ2-1, with TRBD2 as a possible D gene (5 bases). Sequenced material: PBMCs or a T cell subset sorted from them (not recorded which). This clonotype was obtained from an adult woman who had mild COVID-19 (a few samples of this study predate the infection). Cell type and time point are not known. As DNA, the CDR3 is TGTGCCAGCAGTTACTCGGGAGTTCAGAATGAGCAGTTCTTC. It is translated as CASSYSGVQNEQFF.